This T cell receptor beta chain originates from a study of T cell responses to AZD1222 COVID-19 vaccine. Study-level points and caveats: Reportedly, nearly half of unique spike TCRs recognized epitopes outside B.1.351/B.1.1.7 mutations. Two AZD1222 administrations were followed by greater Spike-specific TCR breadth and depth.

Clones were read by immunoSEQ multiplex PCR, and TCRdb kept only the in-frame ones, dropping some. Here the sample spans about 140,000 clones, approximately 90% being singletons. A remark on this clone: The antigen is not known.

This CDR3 is 13 amino acids long. V was clipped by 0 bases and J by 2 bases, with 8 bases between them. Germline CDR1 and CDR2: GTSNPN and SVGIG (reference sequence). The chain employs TRBV30 and TRBJ2-7, with D perhaps TRBD2 (6 bases). The sequencing used peripheral blood, collected on day 0 of AZD1222 vaccination. The source is an adult in good health. CDR3 protein: CAWSVGGAYEQYF. DNA for the CDR3: TGTGCCTGGAGTGTGGGGGGAGCCTACGAGCAGTACTTC.